The T cell receptor beta chain described here comes from a study of blood T cell repertoires in COVID-19. Here immunoSEQ multiplex PCR was the method, and the copy in TCRdb shows in-frame clones only, minus some. The data hold roughly 200,000 clones, with around 81% observed a single time. This clone was picked up a small number of times. This CDR3 has 13 amino acids. Germline CDR1 is SGDLS and CDR2 is YYNGEE. Trimming cost V 4 bases and J 7 bases, with 12 bases left between them. The V and J genes are TRBV9 and TRBJ2-1; D perhaps matches TRBD2 (5 bases). Sequenced: peripheral blood. The source of this sequence is a woman in her forties with COVID-19, enrolled during active disease. CDR3 bases: TGTGCCAGCAGCCCTCGGACTCTAAATGAGCAGTTCTTC. Translation gives CASSPRTLNEQFF.